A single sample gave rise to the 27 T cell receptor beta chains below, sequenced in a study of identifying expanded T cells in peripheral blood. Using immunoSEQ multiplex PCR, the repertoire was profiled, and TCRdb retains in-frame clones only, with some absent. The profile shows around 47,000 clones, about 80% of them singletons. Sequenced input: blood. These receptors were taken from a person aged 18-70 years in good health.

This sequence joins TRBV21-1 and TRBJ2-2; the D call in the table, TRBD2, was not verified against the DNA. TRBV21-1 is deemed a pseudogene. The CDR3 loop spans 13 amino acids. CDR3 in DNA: TGTGCCAGCAGCCTGAGAAACACCGGGGAGCTGTTTTTT. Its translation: CASSLRNTGELFF.

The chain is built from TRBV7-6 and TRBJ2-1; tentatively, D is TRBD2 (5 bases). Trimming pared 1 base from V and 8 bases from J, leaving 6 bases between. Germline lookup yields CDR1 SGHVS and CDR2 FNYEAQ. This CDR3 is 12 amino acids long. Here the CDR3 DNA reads TGTGCCAGCAGCTTAGAGAGGGATGAGCAGTTCTTC. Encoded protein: CASSLERDEQFF.

The CDR3 reads CASSLGGLSSYNEQFF. Written as DNA, the CDR3 is TGTGCCAGCAGCTTAGGGGGTCTTAGCTCCTACAATGAGCAGTTCTTC. The gene calls are TRBV5-6 and TRBJ2-1, with a weak D call TRBD1 (6 bases). The CDR3 is 16 amino acids. Germline CDR1 SGHDT, CDR2 YYEEEE. V lost 2 bases and J lost 0, with 12 bases in between. The variable domain in full, with the rest retrieved from reference TRBV5-6 and TRBJ2-1, is DAGVTQSPTHLIKTRGQQVTLRCSPKSGHDTVSWYQQALGQGPQFIFQYYEEEERQRGNFPDRFSGHQFPNYSSELNVNALLLGDSALYLCASSLGGLSSYNEQFFGPGTRLTVL.

This CDR3 reads CASRRTAGYVTEAFF. The CDR3 DNA follows: TGTGCCAGCAGAAGGACGGCAGGGTATGTTACTGAAGCTTTCTTT. The rearrangement links TRBV2 to TRBJ1-1; a weak D match, TRBD1 (5 bases). V shed 6 bases and J shed 5 bases, with 19 bases lying between them. The germline V gene has CDR1 SNHLY and CDR2 FYNNEI. The CDR3 loop spans 15 amino acids.

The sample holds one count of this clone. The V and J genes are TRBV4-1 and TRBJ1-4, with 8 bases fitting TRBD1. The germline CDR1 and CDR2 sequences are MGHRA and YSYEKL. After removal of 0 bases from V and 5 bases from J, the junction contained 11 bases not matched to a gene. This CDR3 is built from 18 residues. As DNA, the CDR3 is TGCGCCAGCAGCCAAGATTTGCAGGGGGCGAATAAGAATGAAAAACTGTTTTTT. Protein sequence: CASSQDLQGANKNEKLFF.

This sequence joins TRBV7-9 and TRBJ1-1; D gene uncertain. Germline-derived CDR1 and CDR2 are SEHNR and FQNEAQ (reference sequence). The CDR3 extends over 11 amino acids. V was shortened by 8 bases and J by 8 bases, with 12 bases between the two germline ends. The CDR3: CASGREGEAFF. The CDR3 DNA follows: TGTGCCAGCGGGAGGGAGGGAGAAGCTTTCTTT.

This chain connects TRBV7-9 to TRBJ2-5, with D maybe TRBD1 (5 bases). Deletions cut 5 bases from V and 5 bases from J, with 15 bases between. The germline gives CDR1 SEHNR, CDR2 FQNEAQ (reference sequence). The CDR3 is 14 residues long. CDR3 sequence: CASSPTRAGETQYF. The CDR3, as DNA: TGTGCCAGCAGCCCCACTCGAGCAGGGGAGACCCAGTACTTC.

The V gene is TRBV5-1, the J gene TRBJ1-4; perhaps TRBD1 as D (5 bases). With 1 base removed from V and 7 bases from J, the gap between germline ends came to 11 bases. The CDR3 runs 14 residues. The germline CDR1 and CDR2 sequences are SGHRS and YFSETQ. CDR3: CASSLRQGSEKLFF. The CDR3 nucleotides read TGCGCCAGCAGCTTGCGGCAGGGTAGTGAAAAACTGTTTTTT.

CDR3 DNA: TGTGCCAGTAGTACCGGACTAGCGGGAGCCCCCTACAATGAGCAGTTCTTC. As protein: CASSTGLAGAPYNEQFF. The V gene is TRBV19, the J gene TRBJ2-1; 13 bases align to TRBD2. The CDR3 runs to 17 residues. V trimming: 4 bases; J trimming: 2 bases; junction bases outside the gene matches: 5. The germline CDR1 and CDR2 sequences are LNHDA and SQIVND (reference sequence).

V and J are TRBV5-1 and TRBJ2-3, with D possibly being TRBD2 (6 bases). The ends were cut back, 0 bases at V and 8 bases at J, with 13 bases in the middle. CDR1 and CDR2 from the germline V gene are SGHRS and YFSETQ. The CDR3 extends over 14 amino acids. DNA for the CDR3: TGCGCCAGCAGCTTGGAGTCGCGGGGCGGTACGCAGTATTTT. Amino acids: CASSLESRGGTQYF.

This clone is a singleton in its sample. The CDR3 is CASSPRGGTYEQYF. The DNA for the CDR3 is TGTGCCAGCAGCCCCAGAGGGGGTACCTACGAGCAGTACTTC. V is TRBV6-6 and J is TRBJ2-7, with TRBD1 as a possible D gene (6 bases). The CDR3 spans 14 residues. V was cut by 6 bases and J by 2 bases, with 14 bases left in between. Germline values: CDR1 MNHNY, CDR2 SVGAGI (reference sequence).

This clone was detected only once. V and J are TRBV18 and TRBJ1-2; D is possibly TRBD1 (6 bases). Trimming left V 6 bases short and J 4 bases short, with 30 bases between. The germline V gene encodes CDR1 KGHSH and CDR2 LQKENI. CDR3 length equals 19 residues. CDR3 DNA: TGTGCCAGCTCTAGGACAGAGCCAGGACTGGAAACTGGTGGCTATGGCTACACCTTC. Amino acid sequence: CASSRTEPGLETGGYGYTF.

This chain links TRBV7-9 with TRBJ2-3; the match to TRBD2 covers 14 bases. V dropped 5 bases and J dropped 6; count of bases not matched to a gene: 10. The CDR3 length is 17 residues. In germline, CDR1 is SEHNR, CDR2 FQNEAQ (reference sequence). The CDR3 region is CASSPKRLAGGRDTQYF. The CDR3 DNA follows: TGTGCCAGCAGCCCCAAGAGACTAGCGGGAGGGAGGGATACGCAGTATTTT.

The CDR3 coding sequence is TGTGCCAGCAGCTCGACTAGCGGGGGGTACATTACGACAGATACGCAGTATTTT. Its translation is CASSSTSGGYITTDTQYF. This chain connects TRBV7-8 to TRBJ2-3; 13 nucleotides match TRBD2. After removal of 4 bases from V and 3 bases from J, the junction contained 10 bases not matched to a gene. Germline V CDR1 and CDR2: SGHVS, FQNEAQ. The CDR3 has 18 residues.

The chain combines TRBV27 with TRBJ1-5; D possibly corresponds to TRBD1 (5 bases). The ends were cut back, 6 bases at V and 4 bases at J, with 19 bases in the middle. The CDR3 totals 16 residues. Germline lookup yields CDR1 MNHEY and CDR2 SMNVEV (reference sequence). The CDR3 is CASRATGRTRNQPQHF. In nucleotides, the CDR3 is TGTGCCAGCAGAGCTACGGGACGGACGCGAAATCAGCCCCAGCATTTT.

This CDR3 reads CAISGNQETQYF. The DNA of the CDR3 is TGTGCCATCAGTGGCAACCAAGAGACCCAGTACTTC. The rearrangement links TRBV10-3 to TRBJ2-5; D uncertain. This CDR3 is built from 12 residues. The germline V and J ends were trimmed by 4 bases and 0 bases, with 3 bases remaining between them. Germline assignment: CDR1 ENHRY and CDR2 SYGVKD.

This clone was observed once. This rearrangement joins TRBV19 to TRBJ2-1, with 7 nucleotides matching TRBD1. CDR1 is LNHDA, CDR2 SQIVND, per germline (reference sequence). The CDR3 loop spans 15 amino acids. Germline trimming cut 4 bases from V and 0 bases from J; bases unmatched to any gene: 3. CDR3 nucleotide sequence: TGTGCCAGTAGTAGACAGGGAAACTCCTACAATGAGCAGTTCTTC. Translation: CASSRQGNSYNEQFF.

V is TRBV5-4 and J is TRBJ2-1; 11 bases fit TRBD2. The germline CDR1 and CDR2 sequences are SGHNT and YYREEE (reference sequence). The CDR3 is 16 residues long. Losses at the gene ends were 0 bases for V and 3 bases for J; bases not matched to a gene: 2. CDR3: CASSLAGTSGYNEQFF. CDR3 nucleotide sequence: TGTGCCAGCAGCTTGGCCGGGACTAGCGGCTACAATGAGCAGTTCTTC.

In DNA form, the CDR3 reads TGTGCCAGCAGCTTAGCGGGACAGGGACGGAACTATGGCTACACCTTC. Residues: CASSLAGQGRNYGYTF. The genes are TRBV7-8 and TRBJ1-2; 9 positions agree with TRBD1. Germline CDR1 SGHVS, CDR2 FQNEAQ. Losses at the gene ends were 0 bases for V and 2 bases for J; bases not matched to a gene: 4. The CDR3 runs to 16 residues.

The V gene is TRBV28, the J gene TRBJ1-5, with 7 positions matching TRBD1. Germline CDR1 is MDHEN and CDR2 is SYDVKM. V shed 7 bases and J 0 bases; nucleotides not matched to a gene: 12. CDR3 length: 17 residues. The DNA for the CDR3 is TGTGCCAGCATCGGCACGACAGGGTCGGGTAGCAATCAGCCCCAGCATTTT. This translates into CASIGTTGSGSNQPQHF.

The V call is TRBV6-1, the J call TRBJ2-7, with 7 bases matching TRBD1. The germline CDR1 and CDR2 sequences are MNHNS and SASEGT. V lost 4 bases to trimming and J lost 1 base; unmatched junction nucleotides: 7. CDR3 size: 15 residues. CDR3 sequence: CASSGRDSHSYEQYF. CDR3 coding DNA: TGTGCCAGCAGTGGCCGGGACAGTCATTCCTACGAGCAGTACTTC.

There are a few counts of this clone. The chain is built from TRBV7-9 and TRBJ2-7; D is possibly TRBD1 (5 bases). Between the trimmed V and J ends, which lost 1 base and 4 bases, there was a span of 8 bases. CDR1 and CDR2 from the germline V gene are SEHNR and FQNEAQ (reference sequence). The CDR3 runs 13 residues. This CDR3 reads CASSLGPGYEQYF. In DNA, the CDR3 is TGTGCCAGCAGCTTAGGTCCAGGGTACGAGCAGTACTTC.

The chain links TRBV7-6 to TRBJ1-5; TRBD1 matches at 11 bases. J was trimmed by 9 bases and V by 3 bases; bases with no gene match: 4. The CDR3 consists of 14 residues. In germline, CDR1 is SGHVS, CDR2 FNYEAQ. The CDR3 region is CASSFGTGGPPQHF. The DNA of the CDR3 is TGTGCCAGCAGCTTCGGGACAGGGGGGCCGCCCCAGCATTTT.

CDR3 sequence: CASSQGKGAGSTNEKLFF. CDR3 bases: TGCGCCAGCAGCCAGGGGAAGGGGGCGGGATCAACTAATGAAAAACTGTTTTTT. J is TRBJ1-4 and V is TRBV4-1; 7 nucleotides match TRBD1. The germline CDR1 and CDR2 sequences are MGHRA and YSYEKL. The CDR3 spans 18 residues. Trimming removed 3 bases from V and 0 bases from J; junction bases left unmatched: 10.

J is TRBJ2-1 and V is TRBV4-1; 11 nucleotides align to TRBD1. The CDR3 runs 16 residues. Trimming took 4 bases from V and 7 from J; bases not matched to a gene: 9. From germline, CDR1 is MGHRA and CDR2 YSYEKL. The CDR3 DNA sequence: TGCGCCAGCAGCCGAGGGCCGGGACAGGGGGAGAATGAGCAGTTCTTC. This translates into CASSRGPGQGENEQFF.

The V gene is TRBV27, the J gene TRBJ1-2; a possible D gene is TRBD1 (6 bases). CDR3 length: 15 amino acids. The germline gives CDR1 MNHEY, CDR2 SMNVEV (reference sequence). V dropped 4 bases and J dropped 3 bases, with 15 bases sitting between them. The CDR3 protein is CASSSPGGGDYGYTF. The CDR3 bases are TGTGCCAGCAGTTCCCCTGGGGGGGGCGACTATGGCTACACCTTC.

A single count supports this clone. CDR3 region: CASSRTGTYEQYF. As DNA, the CDR3 is TGTGCCAGCAGCCGGACAGGGACCTACGAGCAGTACTTC. The chain joins TRBV27 to TRBJ2-7; 8 nucleotides line up with TRBD1. Losses at the gene ends were 6 bases for V and 2 bases for J; bases not matched to a gene: 3. Germline lookup yields CDR1 MNHEY and CDR2 SMNVEV (reference sequence). The CDR3 contains 13 residues.